A selection of T cell receptor beta chains follows, all from one sample in a study of radiotherapy plus CTLA-4 blockade in lung cancer. The assay was immunoSEQ multiplex PCR, and TCRdb's table has in-frame clones only and misses some. The sample holds about 38,000 clones, about 80% seen once. This specimen consisted of peripheral blood, obtained from a patient treated with radiotherapy plus ipilimumab. Receptor source: a human donor with non-small cell lung cancer who had stable disease on radiotherapy plus ipilimumab. The CDR3 runs from the conserved cysteine through the conserved F or W. A D gene is named only where the DNA matches it firmly. Size values are once, few and many counts, or a class for expanded clones, and some rows have none.

TRBJ1-5	TRBV7-8	.	.	CASSLDSNQPQHF	TGTGCCAGCAGCTTAGATAGCAATCAGCCCCAGCATTTT
TRBJ2-5	TRBV5-1	TRBD2	once	CASSLEAGGPQETQYF	TGCGCCAGCAGCTTGGAGGCGGGGGGGCCCCAAGAGACCCAGTACTTC
TRBJ1-2	TRBV28	.	once	CASSSPDSYGYTF	TGTGCCAGCAGTTCCCCCGACAGCTATGGCTACACCTTC
TRBJ1-2	TRBV10-3	TRBD1	.	CAISGRTGGYGYTF	TGTGCCATCAGTGGTAGGACAGGGGGGTATGGCTACACCTTC
TRBJ2-1	TRBV10-3	TRBD2	.	CAISRSSGGTDEQFF	TGTGCCATCAGCAGGTCTAGCGGGGGGACGGATGAGCAGTTCTTC
TRBJ2-1	TRBV5-4	TRBD1	few	CASSYDRGNEQFF	TGTGCCAGCAGTTACGACAGGGGCAATGAGCAGTTCTTC
TRBJ2-1	TRBV6-6	.	.	CASSYLAALNEQFF	TGTGCCAGCAGTTACCTGGCGGCCCTCAATGAGCAGTTCTTC
TRBJ2-7	TRBV5-5	.	.	CASSLGQTIYEQYF	TGTGCCAGCAGCTTGGGGCAGACTATCTACGAGCAGTACTTC
TRBJ1-4	TRBV5-1	.	.	CASNPGTGEKLFF	TGCGCCAGCAATCCAGGGACGGGGGAAAAACTGTTTTTT
TRBJ1-5	TRBV5-6	.	.	CASSLRLGPQHF	TGTGCCAGCAGCTTGCGTCTTGGGCCCCAGCATTTT
TRBJ1-2	TRBV5-4	.	.	CASSLSAGNYGYTF	TGTGCCAGCAGCTTGTCGGCGGGGAACTATGGCTACACCTTC
TRBJ1-4	TRBV18	TRBD1	.	CASSEGTANEKLFF	TGTGCCAGCTCAGAAGGGACAGCTAATGAAAAACTGTTTTTT
TRBJ2-7	TRBV5-1	TRBD1	once	CASSDSRQGAGYEQYF	TGCGCCAGCAGCGACTCACGACAGGGTGCGGGCTACGAGCAGTACTTC
TRBJ2-2	TRBV7-6	.	few	CASSLVFTGELFF	TGTGCCAGCAGCTTAGTGTTCACCGGGGAGCTGTTTTTT
TRBJ2-6	TRBV10-1	.	.	CASSRRVRSHKSRANVLTF	TGCGCCAGCAGTCGTAGAGTAAGATCGCACAAAAGTCGGGCCAACGTCCTGACTTTC
TRBJ2-2	TRBV7-3	.	.	CASSPTEDTGELFF	TGTGCCAGCAGCCCTACAGAGGACACCGGGGAGCTGTTTTTT
TRBJ2-5	TRBV7-8	TRBD2	once	CASSQTSGGQETQYF	TGTGCCAGCAGCCAGACTAGCGGGGGCCAAGAGACCCAGTACTTC
TRBJ2-5	TRBV10-2	.	.	CASSSGGETQYF	TGCGCCAGCAGCTCGGGGGGCGAGACCCAGTACTTC
TRBJ2-2	TRBV14	.	.	CASSQLDNTGELFF	TGTGCCAGCAGCCAACTGGACAACACCGGGGAGCTGTTTTTT
TRBJ2-5	TRBV6-1	.	.	CASSEYAGRETQYF	TGTGCCAGCAGTGAGTACGCAGGGCGGGAGACCCAGTACTTC
TRBJ1-2	TRBV5-4	TRBD1	.	CASSLGTGSYGYTF	TGTGCCAGCAGCTTGGGGACAGGGTCCTATGGCTACACCTTC
TRBJ1-1	TRBV19	TRBD1	.	CASSLGTGRAFF	TGTGCCAGTAGTCTCGGGACAGGGCGAGCTTTCTTT
TRBJ2-3	TRBV2	.	.	CASRSQGSTDTQYF	TGTGCCAGCAGGTCACAGGGATCCACAGATACGCAGTATTTT
TRBJ2-3	TRBV28	TRBD1	.	CASSFLPGQGTDTQYF	TGTGCCAGCAGTTTCCTCCCGGGACAGGGCACAGATACGCAGTATTTT
TRBJ2-7	TRBV14	.	.	CASSTHQGSEQYF	TGTGCCAGCAGCACGCACCAGGGAAGCGAGCAGTACTTC
TRBJ2-1	TRBV29-1	TRBD1	.	CSSRRDRDRNEQFF	TGCAGCTCCAGGAGGGACAGGGATAGGAATGAGCAGTTCTTC
TRBJ1-1	TRBV7-9	.	.	CASSLAVENTEAFF	TGTGCCAGCAGCTTAGCTGTGGAGAACACTGAAGCTTTCTTT
TRBJ1-2	TRBV19	.	.	CASSRADRNYGYTF	TGTGCCAGTAGTAGAGCTGACAGGAACTATGGCTACACCTTC
TRBJ1-4	TRBV29-1	.	.	CSVEQAPNEKLFF	TGCAGCGTTGAACAGGCACCTAATGAAAAACTGTTTTTT
TRBJ1-6	TRBV7-6	.	.	CASTTPARAESPLHF	TGTGCCAGCACGACCCCGGCGAGGGCAGAGTCACCCCTCCACTTT
TRBJ1-5	TRBV28	.	.	CASSRVFSNQPQHF	TGTGCCAGCAGCAGGGTCTTTAGCAATCAGCCCCAGCATTTT
TRBJ2-1	TRBV6-1	.	few	CASSPGQLYEQFF	TGTGCCAGCAGCCCTGGACAGCTTTATGAGCAGTTCTTC
TRBJ2-7	TRBV6-5	.	.	CASQGFRGGEQYF	TGTGCCAGCCAGGGTTTCAGGGGAGGCGAGCAGTACTTC
TRBJ2-7	TRBV6-1	TRBD1	few	CATSGTVTYEQYF	TGTGCCACATCCGGGACAGTAACCTACGAGCAGTACTTC